Below are 16 T cell receptor beta chains sequenced from a single sample in a study of spatial heterogeneity in lung cancer (dated by TCRdb to between 2018 and 2021). Read against the paper, the sample's time point label means: sample taken at primary tumor resection. Whole RNA extracted from tumor and nontumor lung tissue, or from cryopreserved PBMC samples, was used for TCR sequencing without cell sorting. The library relied on 5' RACE. Sequencing relied on a NextSeq 500. The public reads were quality trimmed at Q25 with fastp and then assembled into clones with MiXCR by TCRdb, keeping productive beta chains. Entries are consolidated by CDR3 protein sequence, retaining the most common genes and DNA. For this sample the table gives 60,000 to 65,000 distinct CDR3 sequences, of which about 8% were detected only once. Clones ranked in the top ten supply roughly 15% of the sample. Sequenced here: PBMCs, sampled at surgery. The receptor set was obtained from a female donor with early-stage non-small cell lung cancer.

The J gene is TRBJ2-5, the V gene TRBV12-3 or TRBV12-4; a weak D match, TRBD2 (5 bases). This CDR3 comprises 14 residues. V was clipped by 2 bases and J by 5 bases, with 12 bases between them. The chain's CDR3 is CASSLLVPGETQYF. The CDR3 DNA follows: TGTGCCAGCAGTTTACTGGTACCGGGGGAGACCCAGTACTTC.

This clonotype was seen only a few times. This chain connects TRBV5-1 to TRBJ1-1; D is ambiguous. Germline V CDR1 and CDR2: SGHRS, YFSETQ. This CDR3 has 14 amino acids. With 0 bases removed from V and 5 bases from J, the gap between germline ends came to 11 bases. The CDR3 DNA is TGCGCCAGCAGCTTGGCTGGGGTTGGGACTGAAGCTTTCTTT. Protein product: CASSLAGVGTEAFF.

This clonotype appeared a few times. CDR3 protein: CASSFSDGYTF. DNA of the CDR3: TGTGCCAGCAGTTTCTCGGATGGCTACACCTTC. This chain uses TRBV28 with TRBJ1-2; D ambiguous. V lost 3 bases and J 6 bases, leaving 5 bases between the germline ends. The CDR3 spans 11 residues. Germline lookup yields CDR1 MDHEN and CDR2 SYDVKM.

At least ten counts were recorded for this clonotype. The genes are TRBV28 and TRBJ2-5; no clear D gene. The CDR3 runs to 14 residues. The germline V and J ends were trimmed by 5 bases and 2 bases, with 12 bases remaining between them. Germline CDR1 MDHEN, CDR2 SYDVKM. The CDR3 sequence is CASSNETPQETQYF. The CDR3 DNA sequence: TGTGCCAGCAGTAACGAGACACCACAAGAGACCCAGTACTTC.

In this sample, this clonotype turned up many times. The gene calls are TRBV9 and TRBJ2-1; unclear D gene. This CDR3 comprises 13 residues. V was cut by 0 bases and J by 8 bases, with 9 bases left in between. Germline V gene lookup returns CDR1 SGDLS and CDR2 YYNGEE. CDR3 sequence reads: CASSVVGTDEQFF. CDR3 nucleotides: TGTGCCAGCAGCGTAGTGGGTACAGATGAGCAGTTCTTC.

V gene TRBV7-8 combines with J gene TRBJ1-1; 10 nucleotides align to TRBD1. Germline V gene sequence: CDR1 SGHVS, CDR2 FQNEAQ. Trimming removed 2 bases from V and 0 bases from J; junction bases left unmatched: 9. This CDR3 contains 18 residues. This CDR3 reads CASSLLPGQGVVNTEAFF. CDR3 in DNA: TGTGCCAGCAGCTTATTACCCGGACAGGGGGTAGTGAACACTGAAGCTTTCTTT.

This clonotype was seen at least ten times. The chain joins TRBV12-3 or TRBV12-4 to TRBJ1-2; no reliable D call. V gave up 3 bases and J gave up 2 bases, with 13 bases separating them. The CDR3 runs 15 residues. The CDR3 region is CASSLRLGGNYGYTF. The CDR3 DNA reads TGTGCCAGCAGTTTGCGCCTGGGCGGCAACTATGGCTACACCTTC.

The genes are TRBV27 and TRBJ1-5; D call uncertain. The ends were cut back, 5 bases at V and 3 bases at J, with 20 bases in the middle. Germline V CDR1 and CDR2: MNHEY, SMNVEV (reference sequence). The CDR3 has 17 residues. The CDR3: CASSPSPGRTANQPQHF. DNA of the CDR3: TGTGCCAGCAGTCCAAGTCCGGGGAGGACCGCCAATCAGCCCCAGCATTTT.

J is TRBJ2-3 and V is TRBV27; 9 positions match TRBD1. The CDR3 runs to 16 residues. V was clipped by 6 bases and J by 0 bases; unmatched bases: 7. In germline, CDR1 is MNHEY, CDR2 SMNVEV (reference sequence). This CDR3 reads CASSVRTGASTDTQYF. The CDR3 DNA follows: TGTGCCAGCAGCGTTAGGACAGGGGCTAGCACAGATACGCAGTATTTT.

The table lists this clonotype with a few counts. The chain links TRBV12-3 or TRBV12-4 to TRBJ2-4; either TRBD1 or TRBD2 may supply D (5 bases each). The ends were cut back, 5 bases at V and 6 bases at J, with 14 bases in the middle. The CDR3 covers 14 residues. DNA for the CDR3: TGTGCCAGCAGTCCCGACAGCGGAGGAAACATTCAGTACTTC. As protein: CASSPDSGGNIQYF.

This clonotype was detected ten times or more. The chain is built from TRBV6-1 and TRBJ1-2, with D perhaps TRBD1 (6 bases). The germline V gene encodes CDR1 MNHNS and CDR2 SASEGT. The V gene lost 2 bases and the J gene lost 3 bases, with 16 bases spanning the gap. This CDR3 is built from 16 residues. The CDR3 spells CASSEFRQTGDYGYTF. CDR3 bases: TGTGCCAGCAGTGAATTCCGACAGACAGGCGACTATGGCTACACCTTC.

This clonotype has only a few counts. The gene calls are TRBV12-3 or TRBV12-4 and TRBJ2-3; TRBD2 agrees at 9 bases. V gave up 6 bases and J gave up 2 bases; unmatched junction bases: 24. The CDR3 sequence is 21 residues long. DNA of the CDR3: TGTGCCAGCAGAATTCTGAGGAGGGGACTGGAGCGGGAGGACCTCACAGATACGCAGTATTTT. Its protein is CASRILRRGLEREDLTDTQYF.

The rearrangement uses TRBV5-4 and TRBJ2-2, with TRBD2 as a possible D gene (6 bases). Germline CDR1 reads SGHNT; CDR2 reads YYREEE (reference sequence). This CDR3 is 15 amino acids long. V shed 4 bases and J shed 2 bases, with 12 bases lying between them. CDR3 sequence reads: CASSAGTSNTGELFF. CDR3 coding DNA: TGTGCCAGCAGCGCCGGGACTTCTAACACCGGGGAGCTGTTTTTT. Variable domain in full (rest from reference TRBV5-4 and TRBJ2-2): ETGVTQSPTHLIKTRGQQVTLRCSSQSGHNTVSWYQQALGQGPQFIFQYYREEENGRGNFPPRFSGLQFPNYSSELNVNALELDDSALYLCASSAGTSNTGELFFGEGSRLTVL.

This clonotype was seen more than once but under ten times. This chain links TRBV7-2 with TRBJ1-1, with D uncertain. The CDR3 totals 14 residues. Germline assignment: CDR1 SGHTA and CDR2 FQGNSA. V gave up 1 base and J gave up 0 bases, with 6 bases separating them. The CDR3: CASSLGGLNTEAFF. The DNA of the CDR3 is TGTGCCAGCAGCTTAGGAGGATTGAACACTGAAGCTTTCTTT.

This clonotype has more than one count but fewer than ten. J is TRBJ1-2 and V is TRBV28; D gene unclear. The CDR3 extends over 13 amino acids. The germline gives CDR1 MDHEN, CDR2 SYDVKM. Trimming left V 8 bases short and J 0 bases short, with 10 bases between. CDR3 in amino acids: CASAGGANYGYTF. The CDR3 bases are TGTGCCAGCGCAGGAGGAGCTAACTATGGCTACACCTTC.

This clonotype was observed at least ten times. The V call is TRBV20-1, the J call TRBJ2-1; the D gene is possibly TRBD2 (6 bases). V was pared by 3 bases and J by 4 bases, with 13 bases between. The CDR3 loop spans 14 amino acids. CDR1 is DFQATT and CDR2 is SNEGSKA in the germline V gene (reference sequence). CDR3 loop: CSARMGGPYNEQFF. The CDR3 DNA reads TGCAGTGCTAGGATGGGGGGACCTTACAATGAGCAGTTCTTC.